The clone carrying this T cell receptor beta chain was seen more than once but under ten times. These data come from a study of early T cells in non-severe SARS-CoV-2 infection. Across the whole study: Investigators sequenced bulk RNA drawn from unsorted whole blood, and chains remained unpaired.

V lost 2 bases to trimming and J lost 2 bases, with 8 bases between them. Germline V gene data show CDR1 as SGHKS and CDR2 as YYEKEE (reference sequence). The CDR3 runs 14 residues. One entry per CDR3 protein results from TCRdb running MiXCR on the 5' RACE reads. The sample records 63,000 or so distinct CDR3 sequences, approximately 10% being singletons. This TCR was recovered from an adult who was a healthcare worker with PCR-confirmed SARS-CoV-2 infection or an uninfected control (not recorded which). This chain joins TRBV5-5 and TRBJ1-3; D remains ambiguous. The sample was whole blood. CDR3 coding DNA: TGTGCCAGCAGCTTTGAAGGGACTGGAAACACCATATATTTT. Translating it yields CASSFEGTGNTIYF. The whole variable domain, filled in from reference TRBV5-5 and TRBJ1-3, reads DAGVTQSPTHLIKTRGQQVTLRCSPISGHKSVSWYQQVLGQGPQFIFQYYEKEERGRGNFPDRFSARQFPNYSSELNVNALLLGDSALYLCASSFEGTGNTIYFGEGSWLTVV.